Shown below are 25 T cell receptor beta chains from a single sample sequenced in a study of blood T cell repertoires in COVID-19. TCRdb keeps only in-frame clones here, not all; method: immunoSEQ multiplex PCR. The sample yields 250,000 to 350,000 clones, approximately 90% seen once. The sequencing sample was made of peripheral blood. Receptor source: a woman in her thirties who had recovered from COVID-19.

The chain has TRBV19 and TRBJ2-7; D might be TRBD2 (7 bases). CDR3 size: 15 residues. From germline, CDR1 is LNHDA and CDR2 SQIVND (reference sequence). V dropped 6 bases and J dropped 4 bases, with 19 bases sitting between them. The DNA of the CDR3 is TGTGCCAGTAGGATCGAAGGGGGGGCAGGTTACGAGCAGTACTTC. Translation: CASRIEGGAGYEQYF.

J is TRBJ1-1 and V is TRBV28, with 7 positions matching TRBD1. V was pared by 6 bases and J by 1 base, with 8 bases of the junction left unmatched. The CDR3 sequence is 15 residues long. The germline V gene encodes CDR1 MDHEN and CDR2 SYDVKM. CDR3 nucleotide sequence: TGTGCCAGCAGGACCCCGGGACAGCCGAACACTGAAGCTTTCTTT. Protein sequence: CASRTPGQPNTEAFF.

The rearrangement links TRBV5-1 to TRBJ2-1; D might be TRBD1 (5 bases). CDR1 is SGHRS, CDR2 YFSETQ, per germline. This CDR3 contains 21 residues. Between the trimmed V and J ends, which lost 3 bases and 7 bases, there was a span of 35 bases. This CDR3 reads CASSYKATASGPLGLPNEQFF. For the CDR3, the DNA is TGCGCCAGCAGCTATAAAGCGACTGCGTCTGGTCCCCTGGGGCTCCCGAATGAGCAGTTCTTC.

J is TRBJ2-7 and V is TRBV20-1, with 9 bases aligning to TRBD1. CDR3 length: 16 residues. The V segment lost 3 bases and the J segment 1 base; nucleotides outside the gene matches: 10. The germline CDR1 and CDR2 sequences are DFQATT and SNEGSKA (reference sequence). CDR3 protein: CSASNAGTGYSYEQYF. The DNA of the CDR3 is TGCAGTGCTAGTAACGCCGGGACAGGGTATTCCTACGAGCAGTACTTC.

The rearrangement uses TRBV5-1 and TRBJ1-3; D perhaps matches TRBD1 (5 bases). Germline V gene lookup returns CDR1 SGHRS and CDR2 YFSETQ. There are 16 residues in the CDR3. Trimming pared 0 bases from V and 2 bases from J, leaving 12 bases between. CDR3 amino acids: CASSLGGAGAGNTIYF. The CDR3 DNA reads TGCGCCAGCAGCTTGGGCGGGGCAGGCGCTGGAAACACCATATATTTT.

This chain connects TRBV4-1 to TRBJ2-5; D remains unclear. CDR1 and CDR2 from the germline V gene are MGHRA and YSYEKL. There are 13 residues in the CDR3. With 1 base removed from V and 5 bases from J, the gap between germline ends came to 8 bases. The CDR3 region is CASSQAVSETQYF. The DNA of the CDR3 is TGCGCCAGCAGCCAAGCGGTTTCGGAGACCCAGTACTTC.

The chain uses TRBV28 and TRBJ1-1; D call uncertain. The CDR3 extends over 14 amino acids. Germline loops: CDR1 MDHEN, CDR2 SYDVKM. V was trimmed by 6 bases and J by 3 bases, leaving 14 bases between them. CDR3 sequence (DNA): TGTGCCAGCAGGAGACCTACGGGTCACACTGAAGCTTTCTTT. Translation gives CASRRPTGHTEAFF.

The J gene is TRBJ2-1, the V gene TRBV24-1, with 12 nucleotides matching TRBD2. This CDR3 is 17 amino acids long. V gave up 6 bases and J gave up 0 bases; unmatched junction bases: 5. CDR1 is KGHDR, CDR2 SFDVKD, per germline. This CDR3 reads CATSIGLAGSSYNEQFF. In DNA form, the CDR3 reads TGTGCCACCAGTATAGGACTAGCGGGGAGCTCCTACAATGAGCAGTTCTTC.

The chain links TRBV27 to TRBJ1-6; possible D gene TRBD1, 6 bases. The CDR3 consists of 15 residues. The germline V gene encodes CDR1 MNHEY and CDR2 SMNVEV (reference sequence). V gave up 3 bases and J gave up 7 bases, with 13 bases separating them. CDR3 in amino acids: CASSFGRQGNSPLHF. The CDR3 nucleotides are TGTGCCAGCAGTTTCGGAAGGCAGGGGAATTCACCCCTCCACTTT.

This chain joins TRBV5-4 and TRBJ1-2; no clear D gene. The germline V gene encodes CDR1 SGHNT and CDR2 YYREEE (reference sequence). This CDR3 has 14 residues. Trimming removed 4 bases from V and 2 bases from J, with 12 bases in between. The CDR3, as DNA: TGTGCCAGCAGCACCCCTAAGACAAACTATGGCTACACCTTC. This encodes CASSTPKTNYGYTF.

The CDR3 protein is CASSPINRDNSPLHF. The DNA of the CDR3 is TGTGCCAGCAGTCCGATAAACAGGGATAATTCACCCCTCCACTTT. The chain has TRBV6-5 and TRBJ1-6; a possible D gene is TRBD1 (6 bases). The CDR3 has 15 residues. CDR1 is MNHEY and CDR2 is SVGAGI in the germline V gene. With 5 bases removed from V and 5 bases from J, the gap between germline ends came to 13 bases.

The chain combines TRBV6-5 with TRBJ2-1; TRBD2 might be the D (6 bases). This CDR3 is 15 amino acids long. V lost 2 bases and J 8 bases, leaving 16 bases between the germline ends. Germline V gene data show CDR1 as MNHEY and CDR2 as SVGAGI. The chain's CDR3 is CASSYAGGAIDEQFF. The DNA of the CDR3 is TGTGCCAGCAGTTACGCCGGGGGAGCGATCGATGAGCAGTTCTTC.

The chain carries TRBV5-8 and TRBJ1-1; D not resolved. Germline assignment: CDR1 SGHTS and CDR2 YDEGEE. The CDR3 contains 14 residues. Trimming cost V 4 bases and J 1 base, with 11 bases left between them. The CDR3 nucleotides read TGTGCCAGCAGCAGTCGACGGAGGAACACTGAAGCTTTCTTT. This codes for CASSSRRRNTEAFF.

This clone was observed a few times. V usage is TRBV4-1 and J usage is TRBJ1-4; D call uncertain. This CDR3 is 16 amino acids long. Germline V gene lookup returns CDR1 MGHRA and CDR2 YSYEKL. V shed 0 bases and J shed 6 bases, with 14 bases lying between them. DNA of the CDR3: TGCGCCAGCAGCCAAGATGATGTCCCAGCGTATGAAAAACTGTTTTTT. Translating it yields CASSQDDVPAYEKLFF.

The chain joins TRBV23-1 to TRBJ2-7; a weak D match, TRBD1 (5 bases). TRBV23-1 is reported as an ORF; its role is uncertain. This CDR3 comprises 13 residues. The germline V and J ends were trimmed by 3 bases and 3 bases, with 9 bases remaining between them. As DNA, the CDR3 is TGCGCCAGCAGTCATCCAGACAGCTACGAGCAGTACTTC. Protein: CASSHPDSYEQYF.

Here the CDR3 DNA reads TGTGCCAGCAGTCGCAAAGGCGGCGGAAACACTGAAGCTTTCTTT. Encoded protein: CASSRKGGGNTEAFF. The chain is built from TRBV6-5 and TRBJ1-1; D gene uncertain. Trimming removed 5 bases from V and 2 bases from J, with 15 bases in between. Per germline, CDR1 MNHEY and CDR2 SVGAGI. The CDR3 is made up of 15 amino acids.

The rearrangement uses TRBV4-3 and TRBJ1-2; 7 nucleotides align to TRBD1. CDR1 and CDR2 (germline): LGHNA, YSLEER. Unmatched junction bases numbered 9, after V lost 3 bases and J lost 8 bases. CDR3 length equals 14 residues. In DNA form, the CDR3 reads TGCGCCAGCAGCCAGACGACAGGGTCGGGGGGCTACACCTTC. Translating it yields CASSQTTGSGGYTF.

The chain has TRBV11-2 and TRBJ1-5; D gene uncertain. The V end was cut by 0 bases, the J end by 7 bases, with 7 bases between. Germline V gene sequence: CDR1 SGHAT, CDR2 FQNNGV. This CDR3 is built from 13 residues. Written as DNA, the CDR3 is TGTGCCAGCAGCTTAGATCAGGAACAGCCCCAGCATTTT. Its protein is CASSLDQEQPQHF.

The V call is TRBV28, the J call TRBJ2-7; 10 positions match TRBD1. CDR1 and CDR2 (germline): MDHEN, SYDVKM. J gave up 3 bases and V 6 bases, and 5 bases lay outside the gene matches. The CDR3 covers 14 residues. The CDR3 bases are TGTGCCAGCAGGTCCGGGACAGGGGACTACGAGCAGTACTTC. This encodes CASRSGTGDYEQYF.

The V gene is TRBV6-1, the J gene TRBJ1-1; tentatively, D is TRBD1 (5 bases). The CDR3 is made up of 14 amino acids. The germline V gene has CDR1 MNHNS and CDR2 SASEGT. V was pared by 5 bases and J by 0 bases, with 10 bases between. CDR3 loop: CASSPGDLNTEAFF. The CDR3 nucleotides are TGTGCCAGCAGTCCGGGGGACCTGAACACTGAAGCTTTCTTT.

This clone appeared a single time. The chain employs TRBV7-6 and TRBJ1-4, with a possible D match to TRBD1 (6 bases). From germline, CDR1 is SGHVS and CDR2 FNYEAQ. CDR3 length: 14 residues. V gave up 11 bases and J gave up 0 bases, with 13 bases separating them. The CDR3 loop reads CASRGYATNEKLFF. The CDR3 DNA reads as TGTGCCTCAAGGGGGTATGCAACTAATGAAAAACTGTTTTTT.

The chain couples TRBV30 to TRBJ2-2; D remains ambiguous. V lost 3 bases, J lost 6 bases, and 8 bases lay in between. The CDR3 extends over 12 amino acids. CDR1 and CDR2 from the germline V gene are GTSNPN and SVGIG (reference sequence). The CDR3 sequence: CAWRRVPGELFF. CDR3 in DNA: TGTGCCTGGAGGAGAGTTCCCGGGGAGCTGTTTTTT.

The genes are TRBV2 and TRBJ1-2; no firm D call. The CDR3 runs 11 residues. Trimming removed 5 bases at V and 7 bases at J, with 8 bases between. Germline assignment: CDR1 SNHLY and CDR2 FYNNEI. Written as DNA, the CDR3 is TGTGCCAGCAGTTTATCCCGTGGCTACACCTTC. It codes for CASSLSRGYTF.

This rearrangement joins TRBV15 to TRBJ2-2; D not resolved. Germline loops: CDR1 LNHNV, CDR2 YYDKDF (reference sequence). CDR3 length: 14 amino acids. The V end lost 5 bases, the J end lost 4 bases, and 11 bases lay between the germline ends. The CDR3 region is CATSVRLATGELFF. Written as DNA, the CDR3 is TGTGCCACCAGCGTCCGACTGGCCACCGGGGAGCTGTTTTTT.

The chain uses TRBV2 and TRBJ1-1; D is perhaps TRBD1 (5 bases). The CDR3 length is 14 residues. CDR1 is SNHLY and CDR2 is FYNNEI in the germline V gene. Trimming shortened V by 7 bases and J by 5 bases, and 17 bases separated the two germline ends. Here the CDR3 reads CASTRRGEGTEAFF. The CDR3 coding sequence is TGTGCCAGCACCCGTCGGGGGGAAGGAACTGAAGCTTTCTTT.